This T cell receptor beta chain came from a study of T-cell memory formation after mild COVID-19. TCRdb ran MiXCR on the 5' RACE reads and lists one entry per CDR3 protein. This sample carries 250,000 to 350,000 distinct CDR3 sequences, roughly 15% of them seen once, and the ten largest clones take around a fifth. Whole-study results and caveats: CD4+ contracting clones were mainly CM and EM; CD8+ ones, EMRA. Some responding clones appeared in pre-infection memory, suggesting cross-reactive memory joined. In second-wave clones peaking day 37, SARS-CoV-2 specificity remained unconfirmed.

CDR3 length: 13 residues. Per germline, CDR1 LGHDT and CDR2 YNNKEL (reference sequence). Trimming removed 1 base from V and 5 bases from J, with 5 bases in between. This clonotype was counted ten times or more. Its target is unknown. Sequenced: PBMCs or a T cell subset sorted from them (not recorded which). The rearrangement uses TRBV3-1 and TRBJ2-2; D ambiguous. The clonotype was recovered from a man aged 18-30 years who had mild COVID-19 (a few samples of this study predate the infection). Cell type and time point are not known. As DNA, the CDR3 is TGTGCCAGCAGCCAAGGGGGAACCGGGGAGCTGTTTTTT. This sequence encodes CASSQGGTGELFF. The whole variable domain, filled in from reference TRBV3-1 and TRBJ2-2, reads DTAVSQTPKYLVTQMGNDKSIKCEQNLGHDTMYWYKQDSKKFLKIMFSYNNKELIINETVPNRFSPKSPDKAHLNLHINSLELGDSAVYFCASSQGGTGELFFGEGSRLTVL.